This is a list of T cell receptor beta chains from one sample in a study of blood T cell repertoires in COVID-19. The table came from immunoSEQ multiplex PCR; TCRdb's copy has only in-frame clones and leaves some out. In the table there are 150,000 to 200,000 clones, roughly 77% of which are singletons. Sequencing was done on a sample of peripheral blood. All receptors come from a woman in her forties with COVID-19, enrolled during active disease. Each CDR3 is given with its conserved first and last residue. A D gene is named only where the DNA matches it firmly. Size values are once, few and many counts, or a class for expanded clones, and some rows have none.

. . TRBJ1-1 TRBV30 TGTGCCTGGAGTGCCCGACAAAATGAAGCTTTCTTT CAWSARQNEAFF
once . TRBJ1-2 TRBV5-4 TGTGCCAGCAGCTTGGTGGGGCCGGCCAGGGGCGGCTACACCTTC CASSLVGPARGGYTF
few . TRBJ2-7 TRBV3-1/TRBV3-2 TGTGCCAGCAGCCAGTACTACGAGCAGTACTTC CASSQYYEQYF
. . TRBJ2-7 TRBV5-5 TGTGCCAGCAGCTTGAGGCGGGCGCCCTACGAGCAGTACTTC CASSLRRAPYEQYF
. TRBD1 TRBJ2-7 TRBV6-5 TGTGCCAGCAGTTATGGACAGGGGACTTACGAGCAGTACTTC CASSYGQGTYEQYF
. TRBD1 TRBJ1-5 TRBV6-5 TGTGCCAGCAGCCGAGGGACAGGGCACCTTCTGGCCCAGCATTTT CASSRGTGHLLAQHF
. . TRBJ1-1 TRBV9 TGTGCCAGCAGCGTAGGAGTGGGCAGGCCCAACACTGAAGCTTTCTTT CASSVGVGRPNTEAFF
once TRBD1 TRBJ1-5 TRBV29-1 TGCAGCGTTGAGACGCAGGGGGGAAATCAGCCCCAGCATTTT CSVETQGGNQPQHF
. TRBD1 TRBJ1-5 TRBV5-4 TGTGCCAGCAGCTTCCAGGGGGCCGGCCAGCCCCAGCATTTT CASSFQGAGQPQHF
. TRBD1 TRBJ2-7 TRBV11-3 TGTGCCAGCAGCCAGGGGGAAGCCTACGAGCAGTACTTC CASSQGEAYEQYF
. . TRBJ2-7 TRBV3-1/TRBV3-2 TGTGCCAGCAGCCAATTCACAGGGACCTACGAGCAGTACTTC CASSQFTGTYEQYF
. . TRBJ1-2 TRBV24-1 TGTGCCACCAGTGGTGGAGACAGCTATGGCTACACCTTC CATSGGDSYGYTF
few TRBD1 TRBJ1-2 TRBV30 TGTGCCTGGAGGACCGAGGGGGCGCATACCTATGGCTACACCTTC CAWRTEGAHTYGYTF
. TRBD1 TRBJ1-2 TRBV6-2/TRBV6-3 TGTGCCAGCAGCCTCGCCGGGACAGGGAATGGCTACACCTTC CASSLAGTGNGYTF
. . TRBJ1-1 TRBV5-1 TGCGCCAGCAGCTTGGAACAGGATACTGAAGCTTTCTTT CASSLEQDTEAFF
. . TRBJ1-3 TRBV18 TGTGCCAGCTCACCAAGCCCAGGGACTGGAAACACCATATATTTT CASSPSPGTGNTIYF
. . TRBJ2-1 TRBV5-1 TGCGCCAGCAGCTTGGACCTTTCCAGCTCCTACAATGAGCAGTTCTTC CASSLDLSSSYNEQFF
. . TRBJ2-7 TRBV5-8 TGTGCCAGCAGCTTGTGGAGGGGTGGGACAGATAGGAGCGAGCAGTACTTC CASSLWRGGTDRSEQYF
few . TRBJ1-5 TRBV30 TGTGCCTGGAGTTCCCCCCCACAGCCCCAGCATTTT CAWSSPPQPQHF
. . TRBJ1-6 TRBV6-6 TGTGCCAGCAGTTACCCGGGGAGTGATTCACCCCTCCACTTT CASSYPGSDSPLHF
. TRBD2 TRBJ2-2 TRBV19 TGTGCCAGTAGTGAGCCACGGGGAGCGGGGACCGGGGAGCTGTTTTTT CASSEPRGAGTGELFF
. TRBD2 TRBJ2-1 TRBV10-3 TGTGCCACCCGTATAGCGGGAGAACGCAATGAGCAGTTCTTC CATRIAGERNEQFF
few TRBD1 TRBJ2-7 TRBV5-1 TGCGCCAGCAGCTTGGGGCAGGGGGTCTACGAGCAGTACTTC CASSLGQGVYEQYF
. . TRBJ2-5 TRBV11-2 TGTGCCAGCAGCTTAGCGGGGGACGAGACCCAGTACTTC CASSLAGDETQYF
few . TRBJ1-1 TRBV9 TGTGCCAGCAGCGTGACACTGAACACTGAAGCTTTCTTT CASSVTLNTEAFF
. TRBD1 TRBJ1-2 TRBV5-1 TGCGCCAGCAGCTCCGGGACAGGGGGTATTAACTATGGCTACACCTTC CASSSGTGGINYGYTF